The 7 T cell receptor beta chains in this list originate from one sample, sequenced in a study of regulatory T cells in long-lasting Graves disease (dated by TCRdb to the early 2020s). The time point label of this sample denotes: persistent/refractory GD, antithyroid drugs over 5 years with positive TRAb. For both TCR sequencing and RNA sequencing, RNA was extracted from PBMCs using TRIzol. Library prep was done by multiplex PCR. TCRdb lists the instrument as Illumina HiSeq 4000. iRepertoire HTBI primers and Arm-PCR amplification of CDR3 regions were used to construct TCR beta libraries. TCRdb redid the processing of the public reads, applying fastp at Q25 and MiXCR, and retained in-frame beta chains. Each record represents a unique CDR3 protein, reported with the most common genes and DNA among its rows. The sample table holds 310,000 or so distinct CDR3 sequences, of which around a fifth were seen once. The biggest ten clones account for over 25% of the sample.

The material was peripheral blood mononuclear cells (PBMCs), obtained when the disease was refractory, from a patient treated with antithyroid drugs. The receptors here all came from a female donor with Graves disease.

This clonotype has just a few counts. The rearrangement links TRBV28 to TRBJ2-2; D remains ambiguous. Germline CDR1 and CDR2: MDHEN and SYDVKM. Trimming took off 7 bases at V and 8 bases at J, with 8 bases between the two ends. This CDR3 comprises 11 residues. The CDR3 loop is CASTSFGELFF. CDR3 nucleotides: TGTGCCAGCACCTCGTTTGGGGAGCTGTTTTTT.

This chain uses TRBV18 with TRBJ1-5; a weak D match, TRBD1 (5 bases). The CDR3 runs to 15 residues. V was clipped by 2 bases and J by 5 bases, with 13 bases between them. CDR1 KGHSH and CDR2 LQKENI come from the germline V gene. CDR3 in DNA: TGTGCCAGCTCACCAAGGGGAGGGGTGGATCAGCCCCAGCATTTT. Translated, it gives CASSPRGGVDQPQHF.

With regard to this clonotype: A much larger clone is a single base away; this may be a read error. The CDR3 DNA follows: TGTGCCAGCAATTCCCGACCCCGAGGCAACTATGGCTACACCTTC. It translates to CASNSRPRGNYGYTF. V and J are TRBV6-2 or TRBV6-3 and TRBJ1-2; D remains ambiguous. The germline V gene has CDR1 MNHEY and CDR2 SVGEGT. Deletions cut 7 bases from V and 2 bases from J, with 17 bases between. This CDR3 comprises 15 residues.

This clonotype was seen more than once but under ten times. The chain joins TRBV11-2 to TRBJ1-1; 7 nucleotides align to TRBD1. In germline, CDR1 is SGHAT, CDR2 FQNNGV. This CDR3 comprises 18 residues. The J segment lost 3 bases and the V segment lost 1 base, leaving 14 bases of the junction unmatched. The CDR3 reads CASSLVRGPTGWDTEAFF. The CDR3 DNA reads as TGTGCCAGCAGCTTAGTGAGGGGTCCGACAGGGTGGGACACTGAAGCTTTCTTT.

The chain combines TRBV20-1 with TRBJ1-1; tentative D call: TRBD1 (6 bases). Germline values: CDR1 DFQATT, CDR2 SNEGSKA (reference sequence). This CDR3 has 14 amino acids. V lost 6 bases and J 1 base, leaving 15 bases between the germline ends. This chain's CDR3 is CSAMLGGQNTEAFF. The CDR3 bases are TGCAGTGCCATGCTGGGGGGCCAGAACACTGAAGCTTTCTTT.

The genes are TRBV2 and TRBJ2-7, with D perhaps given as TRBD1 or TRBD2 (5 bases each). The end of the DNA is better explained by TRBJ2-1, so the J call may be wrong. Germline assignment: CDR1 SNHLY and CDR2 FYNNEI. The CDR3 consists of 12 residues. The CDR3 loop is CASSTGPWEQFF. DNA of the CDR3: TGTGCCAGCAGTACGGGACCCTGGGAGCAGTTCTTC.

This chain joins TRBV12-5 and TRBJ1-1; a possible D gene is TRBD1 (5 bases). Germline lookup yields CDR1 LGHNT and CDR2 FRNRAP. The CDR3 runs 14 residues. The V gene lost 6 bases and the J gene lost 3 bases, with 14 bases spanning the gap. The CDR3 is CASGVRVGDTEAFF. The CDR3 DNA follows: TGTGCTAGTGGCGTCAGGGTAGGGGACACTGAAGCTTTCTTT.